These 14 T cell receptor beta chains share one sample of origin, sequenced in a study of chemoradiotherapy in HPV16-positive cancers. Generated by immunoSEQ multiplex PCR, the TCRdb table keeps only in-frame clones and is missing some. The table has 7,500 to 9,500 clones, 71% seen once. Collection took place from a patient who underwent chemoradiotherapy. These receptor sequences come from a human donor with HPV-associated anogenital cancer.

The V call is TRBV6-5, the J call TRBJ1-3; no firm D call. Trimming stripped 0 bases from V and 2 bases from J, with 11 bases between. The CDR3 sequence is 16 residues long. Germline V gene sequence: CDR1 MNHEY, CDR2 SVGAGI. The CDR3 loop reads CASSYSWSGAGNTIYF. The CDR3 DNA reads TGTGCCAGCAGTTACTCGTGGTCGGGTGCTGGAAACACCATATATTTT.

The CDR3 reads CASSSTGYGYTF. The CDR3 region has the DNA TGTGCCAGCAGTTCAACTGGCTATGGCTACACCTTC. The chain is built from TRBV27 and TRBJ1-2; D is unclear. The CDR3 has 12 residues. Germline assignment: CDR1 MNHEY and CDR2 SMNVEV (reference sequence). Trimming pared 4 bases from V and 4 bases from J, leaving 7 bases between.

The V and J genes are TRBV7-2 and TRBJ1-2; no definite D call. Germline CDR1 reads SGHTA; CDR2 reads FQGNSA. The CDR3 loop spans 14 amino acids. V was cut by 1 base and J by 4 bases, with 10 bases left in between. CDR3 DNA sequence: TGTGCCAGCAGCTTAGGGACTGAAGTCTATGGCTACACCTTC. Translation gives CASSLGTEVYGYTF.

V gene TRBV19 combines with J gene TRBJ2-1; D unresolved. Germline CDR1 reads LNHDA; CDR2 reads SQIVND (reference sequence). The CDR3 runs to 12 residues. The germline V and J ends were trimmed by 3 bases and 8 bases, with 8 bases remaining between them. The CDR3 nucleotides read TGTGCCAGTAGTATTAACAGAGATGAGCAGTTCTTC. As protein: CASSINRDEQFF.

CDR3 loop: CASSPHARTVDQPQHF. DNA for the CDR3: TGTGCCAGCAGCCCCCACGCGAGGACAGTTGATCAGCCCCAGCATTTT. The V and J genes are TRBV9 and TRBJ1-5, with D tentatively TRBD1 (6 bases). Germline CDR1 is SGDLS and CDR2 is YYNGEE. V shed 4 bases and J shed 5 bases, with 19 bases lying between them. The CDR3 is 16 residues long.

This clone has more than one count but fewer than ten. A much larger clone lies one base from this, so it may be a read error. Other DNA sequences of this sample code for an identical CDR3. This rearrangement joins TRBV7-9 to TRBJ2-7; 7 positions agree with TRBD1. V was clipped by 5 bases and J by 1 base; unmatched bases: 5. Germline lookup yields CDR1 SEHNR and CDR2 FQNEAQ (reference sequence). There are 14 residues in the CDR3. The CDR3 reads CASSPPTGSYEQYF. CDR3 coding DNA: TGTGCCAGCAGCCCCCCGACAGGGTCCTACGAGCAGTACTTC.

This chain links TRBV9 with TRBJ2-1; a possible D gene is TRBD2 (6 bases). V gave up 0 bases and J gave up 2 bases, with 6 bases separating them. The germline V gene encodes CDR1 SGDLS and CDR2 YYNGEE. The CDR3 runs 14 residues. CDR3 nucleotides: TGTGCCAGCAGCGTAGGGACTACCTACAATGAGCAGTTCTTC. Its protein is CASSVGTTYNEQFF.

By sample share, this clone is large (0.1 to 1%). The chain joins TRBV5-6 to TRBJ2-5; D not certain. The CDR3 has 13 residues. Germline V lookup: CDR1 SGHDT, CDR2 YYEEEE. Trimming stripped 1 base from V and 2 bases from J, with 6 bases between. The CDR3 here is CASSLLLQETQYF. CDR3 DNA: TGTGCCAGCAGCTTGCTCCTTCAAGAGACCCAGTACTTC.

The chain employs TRBV11-1 and TRBJ1-5; D call uncertain. The V gene lost 5 bases and the J gene lost 3 bases, with 14 bases spanning the gap. The CDR3 extends over 15 amino acids. CDR1 is SGHAT and CDR2 is FQDESV in the germline V gene (reference sequence). CDR3 in DNA: TGTGCCAGCAGCCCTACGGGCGGTCCCAATCAGCCCCAGCATTTT. Its protein product is CASSPTGGPNQPQHF.

There are a few counts of this clone. The chain carries TRBV2 and TRBJ2-5; D is perhaps TRBD2 (6 bases). Trimming cost V 5 bases and J 5 bases, with 15 bases left between them. The CDR3 is 14 residues long. Germline CDR1 is SNHLY and CDR2 is FYNNEI. This chain's CDR3 is CASSFGGAAETQYF. CDR3 coding DNA: TGTGCCAGCAGTTTTGGCGGGGCGGCGGAGACCCAGTACTTC. Full variable domain (rest looked up from reference TRBV2 and TRBJ2-5): EPEVTQTPSHQVTQMGQEVILRCVPISNHLYFYWYRQILGQKVEFLVSFYNNEISEKSEIFDDQFSVERPDGSNFTLKIRSTKLEDSAMYFCASSFGGAAETQYFGPGTRLLVL.

V gene TRBV19 combines with J gene TRBJ1-5, with D perhaps TRBD1 (5 bases). Per the germline V gene, CDR1 is LNHDA and CDR2 is SQIVND (reference sequence). V was shortened by 7 bases and J by 2 bases, with 15 bases between the two germline ends. The CDR3 extends over 15 amino acids. CDR3 residues: CASKEGSWGNQPQHF. CDR3 bases: TGTGCCAGTAAGGAGGGGAGTTGGGGCAATCAGCCCCAGCATTTT.

The V gene is TRBV29-1, the J gene TRBJ2-3; 10 nucleotides line up with TRBD2. With 5 bases clipped from V and 2 bases from J, the junction kept 7 bases outside the gene matches. Germline V gene data show CDR1 as SQVTM and CDR2 as ANQGSEA. The CDR3 covers 15 residues. The chain's CDR3 is CSVLSLAGVTDTQYF. The CDR3 DNA sequence: TGCAGCGTTCTTAGTCTAGCGGGGGTCACAGATACGCAGTATTTT.

The chain links TRBV7-3 to TRBJ1-1; no clear D. CDR1 SGHTA and CDR2 FQGTGA come from the germline V gene. The CDR3 has 13 amino acids. Between the trimmed V and J ends, which lost 2 bases and 1 base, there was a span of 5 bases. The CDR3 is CASSLSRNTEAFF. In DNA, the CDR3 is TGTGCCAGCAGCTTATCCAGGAACACTGAAGCTTTCTTT.

V is TRBV11-2 and J is TRBJ2-3; a weak D match, TRBD2 (5 bases). There are 15 residues in the CDR3. The V and J ends lost 1 base and 4 bases respectively, with 12 bases between them. Germline V gene sequence: CDR1 SGHAT, CDR2 FQNNGV. The CDR3, as DNA: TGTGCCAGCAGCTTAGTAGGTCAGGAGGCAGATACGCAGTATTTT. As protein: CASSLVGQEADTQYF.